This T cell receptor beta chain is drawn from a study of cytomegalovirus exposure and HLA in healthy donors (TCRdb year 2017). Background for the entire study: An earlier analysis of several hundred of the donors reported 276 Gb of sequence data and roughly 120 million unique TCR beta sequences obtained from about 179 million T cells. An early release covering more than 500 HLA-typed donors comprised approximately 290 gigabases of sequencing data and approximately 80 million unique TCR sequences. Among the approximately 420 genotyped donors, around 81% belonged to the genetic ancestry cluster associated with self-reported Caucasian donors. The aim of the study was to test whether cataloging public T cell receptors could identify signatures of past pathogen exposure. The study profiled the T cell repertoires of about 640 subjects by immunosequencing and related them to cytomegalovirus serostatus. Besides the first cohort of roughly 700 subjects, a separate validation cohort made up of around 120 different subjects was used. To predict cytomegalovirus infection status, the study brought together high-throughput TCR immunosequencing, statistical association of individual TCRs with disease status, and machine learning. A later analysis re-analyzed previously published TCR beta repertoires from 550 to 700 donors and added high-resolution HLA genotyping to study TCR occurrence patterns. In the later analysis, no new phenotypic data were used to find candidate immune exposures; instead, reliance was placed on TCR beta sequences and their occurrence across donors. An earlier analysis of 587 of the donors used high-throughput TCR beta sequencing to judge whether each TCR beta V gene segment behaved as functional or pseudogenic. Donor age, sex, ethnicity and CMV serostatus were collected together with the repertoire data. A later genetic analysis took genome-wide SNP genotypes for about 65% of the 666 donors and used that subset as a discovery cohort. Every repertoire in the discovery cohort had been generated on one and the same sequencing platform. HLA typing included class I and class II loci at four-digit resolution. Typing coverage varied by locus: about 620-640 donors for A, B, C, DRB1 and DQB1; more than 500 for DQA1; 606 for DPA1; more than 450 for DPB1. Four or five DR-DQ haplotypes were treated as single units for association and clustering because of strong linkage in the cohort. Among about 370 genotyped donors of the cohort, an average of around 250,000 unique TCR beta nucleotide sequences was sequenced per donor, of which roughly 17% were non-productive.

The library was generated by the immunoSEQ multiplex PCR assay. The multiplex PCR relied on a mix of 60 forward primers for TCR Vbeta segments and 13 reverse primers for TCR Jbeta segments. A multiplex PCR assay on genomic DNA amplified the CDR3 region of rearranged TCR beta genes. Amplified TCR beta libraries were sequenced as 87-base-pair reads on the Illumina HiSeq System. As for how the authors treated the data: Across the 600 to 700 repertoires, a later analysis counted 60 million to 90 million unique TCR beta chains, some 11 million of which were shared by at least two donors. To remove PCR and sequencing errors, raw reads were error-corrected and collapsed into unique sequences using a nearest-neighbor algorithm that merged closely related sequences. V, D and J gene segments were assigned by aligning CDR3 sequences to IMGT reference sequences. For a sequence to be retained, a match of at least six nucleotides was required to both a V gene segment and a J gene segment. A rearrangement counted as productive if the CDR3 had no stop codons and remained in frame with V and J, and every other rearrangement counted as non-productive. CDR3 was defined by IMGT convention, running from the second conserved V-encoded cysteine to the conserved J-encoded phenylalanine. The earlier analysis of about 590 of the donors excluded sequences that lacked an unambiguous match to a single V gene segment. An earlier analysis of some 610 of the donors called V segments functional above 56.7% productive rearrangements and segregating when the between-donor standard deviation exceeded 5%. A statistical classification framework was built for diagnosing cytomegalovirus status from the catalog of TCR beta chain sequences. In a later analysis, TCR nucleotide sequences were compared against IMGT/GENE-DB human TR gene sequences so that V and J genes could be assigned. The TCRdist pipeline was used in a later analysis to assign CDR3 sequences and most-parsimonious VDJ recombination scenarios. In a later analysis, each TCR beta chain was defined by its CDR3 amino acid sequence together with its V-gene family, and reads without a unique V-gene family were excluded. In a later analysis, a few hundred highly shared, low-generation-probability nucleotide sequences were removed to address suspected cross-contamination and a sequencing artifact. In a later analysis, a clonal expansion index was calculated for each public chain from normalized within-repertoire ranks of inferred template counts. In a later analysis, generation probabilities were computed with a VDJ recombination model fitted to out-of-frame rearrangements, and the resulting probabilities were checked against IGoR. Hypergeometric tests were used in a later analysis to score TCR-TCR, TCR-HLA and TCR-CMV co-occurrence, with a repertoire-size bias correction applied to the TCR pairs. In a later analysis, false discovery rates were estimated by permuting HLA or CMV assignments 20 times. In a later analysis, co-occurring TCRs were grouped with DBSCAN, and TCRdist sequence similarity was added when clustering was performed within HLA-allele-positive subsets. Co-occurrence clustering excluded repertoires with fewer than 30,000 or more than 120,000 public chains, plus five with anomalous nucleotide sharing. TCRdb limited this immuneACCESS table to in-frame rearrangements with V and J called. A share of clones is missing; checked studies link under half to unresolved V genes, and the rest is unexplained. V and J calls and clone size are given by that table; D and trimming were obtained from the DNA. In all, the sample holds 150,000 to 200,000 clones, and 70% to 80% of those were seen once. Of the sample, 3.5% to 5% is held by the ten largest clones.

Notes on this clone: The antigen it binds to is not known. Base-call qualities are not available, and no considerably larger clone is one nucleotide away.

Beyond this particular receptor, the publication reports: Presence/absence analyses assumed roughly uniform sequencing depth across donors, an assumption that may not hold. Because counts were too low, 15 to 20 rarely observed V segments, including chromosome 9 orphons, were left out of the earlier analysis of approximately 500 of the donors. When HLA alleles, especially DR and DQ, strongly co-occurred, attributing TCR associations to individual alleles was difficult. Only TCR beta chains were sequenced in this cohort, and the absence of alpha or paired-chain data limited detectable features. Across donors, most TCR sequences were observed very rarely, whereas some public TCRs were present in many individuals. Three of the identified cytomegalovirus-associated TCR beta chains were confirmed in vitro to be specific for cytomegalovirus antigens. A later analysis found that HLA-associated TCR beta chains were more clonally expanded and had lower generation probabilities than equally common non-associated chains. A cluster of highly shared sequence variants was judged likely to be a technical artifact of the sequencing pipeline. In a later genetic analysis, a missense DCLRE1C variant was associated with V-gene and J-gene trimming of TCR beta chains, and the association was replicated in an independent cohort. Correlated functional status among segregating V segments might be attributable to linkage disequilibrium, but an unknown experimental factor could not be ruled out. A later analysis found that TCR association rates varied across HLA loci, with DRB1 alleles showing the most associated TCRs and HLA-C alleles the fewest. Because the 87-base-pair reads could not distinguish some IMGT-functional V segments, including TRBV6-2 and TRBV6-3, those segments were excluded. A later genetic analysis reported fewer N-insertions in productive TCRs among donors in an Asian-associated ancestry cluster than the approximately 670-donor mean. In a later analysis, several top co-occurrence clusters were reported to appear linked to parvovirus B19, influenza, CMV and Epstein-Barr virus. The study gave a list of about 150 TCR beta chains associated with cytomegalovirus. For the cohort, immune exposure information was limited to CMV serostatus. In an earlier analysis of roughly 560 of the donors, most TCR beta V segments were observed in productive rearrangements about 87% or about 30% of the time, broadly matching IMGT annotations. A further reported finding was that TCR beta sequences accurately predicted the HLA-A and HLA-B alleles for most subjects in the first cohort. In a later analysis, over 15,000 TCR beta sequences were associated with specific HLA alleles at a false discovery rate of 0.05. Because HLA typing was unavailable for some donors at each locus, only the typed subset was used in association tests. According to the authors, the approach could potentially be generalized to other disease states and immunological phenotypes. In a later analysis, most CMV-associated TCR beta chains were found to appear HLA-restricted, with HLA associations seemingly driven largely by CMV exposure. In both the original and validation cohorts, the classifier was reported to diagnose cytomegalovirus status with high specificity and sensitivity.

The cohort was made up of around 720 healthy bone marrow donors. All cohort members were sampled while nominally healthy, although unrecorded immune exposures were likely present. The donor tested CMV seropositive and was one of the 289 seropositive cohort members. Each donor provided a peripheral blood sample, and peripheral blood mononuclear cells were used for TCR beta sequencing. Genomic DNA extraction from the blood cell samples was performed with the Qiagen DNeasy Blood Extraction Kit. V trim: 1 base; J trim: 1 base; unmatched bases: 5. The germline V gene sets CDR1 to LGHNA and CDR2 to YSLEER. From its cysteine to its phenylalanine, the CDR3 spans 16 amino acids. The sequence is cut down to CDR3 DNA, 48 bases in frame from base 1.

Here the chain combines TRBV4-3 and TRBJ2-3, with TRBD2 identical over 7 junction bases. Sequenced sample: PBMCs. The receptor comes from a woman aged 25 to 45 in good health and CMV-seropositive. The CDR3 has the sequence CASSQVWLAGTDTQYF. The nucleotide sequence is TGCGCCAGCAGCCAAGTGTGGCTAGCGGGCACAGATACGCAGTATTTT.